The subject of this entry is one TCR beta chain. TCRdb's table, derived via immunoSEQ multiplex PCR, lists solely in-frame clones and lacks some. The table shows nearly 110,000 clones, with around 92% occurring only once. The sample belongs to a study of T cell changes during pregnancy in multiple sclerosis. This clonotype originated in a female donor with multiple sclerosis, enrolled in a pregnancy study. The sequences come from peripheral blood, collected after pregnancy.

The CDR3 DNA reads as TGTGCCAGCAGCAAGGGACTAGCGGACTACAATGAGCAGTTCTTC. It is translated as CASSKGLADYNEQFF. The gene calls are TRBV5-4 and TRBJ2-1; TRBD2 matches 11 bases. J gave up 3 bases and V 4 bases, and 3 bases lay outside the gene matches. The germline CDR1 and CDR2 sequences are SGHNT and YYREEE (reference sequence). The CDR3 is 15 amino acids.